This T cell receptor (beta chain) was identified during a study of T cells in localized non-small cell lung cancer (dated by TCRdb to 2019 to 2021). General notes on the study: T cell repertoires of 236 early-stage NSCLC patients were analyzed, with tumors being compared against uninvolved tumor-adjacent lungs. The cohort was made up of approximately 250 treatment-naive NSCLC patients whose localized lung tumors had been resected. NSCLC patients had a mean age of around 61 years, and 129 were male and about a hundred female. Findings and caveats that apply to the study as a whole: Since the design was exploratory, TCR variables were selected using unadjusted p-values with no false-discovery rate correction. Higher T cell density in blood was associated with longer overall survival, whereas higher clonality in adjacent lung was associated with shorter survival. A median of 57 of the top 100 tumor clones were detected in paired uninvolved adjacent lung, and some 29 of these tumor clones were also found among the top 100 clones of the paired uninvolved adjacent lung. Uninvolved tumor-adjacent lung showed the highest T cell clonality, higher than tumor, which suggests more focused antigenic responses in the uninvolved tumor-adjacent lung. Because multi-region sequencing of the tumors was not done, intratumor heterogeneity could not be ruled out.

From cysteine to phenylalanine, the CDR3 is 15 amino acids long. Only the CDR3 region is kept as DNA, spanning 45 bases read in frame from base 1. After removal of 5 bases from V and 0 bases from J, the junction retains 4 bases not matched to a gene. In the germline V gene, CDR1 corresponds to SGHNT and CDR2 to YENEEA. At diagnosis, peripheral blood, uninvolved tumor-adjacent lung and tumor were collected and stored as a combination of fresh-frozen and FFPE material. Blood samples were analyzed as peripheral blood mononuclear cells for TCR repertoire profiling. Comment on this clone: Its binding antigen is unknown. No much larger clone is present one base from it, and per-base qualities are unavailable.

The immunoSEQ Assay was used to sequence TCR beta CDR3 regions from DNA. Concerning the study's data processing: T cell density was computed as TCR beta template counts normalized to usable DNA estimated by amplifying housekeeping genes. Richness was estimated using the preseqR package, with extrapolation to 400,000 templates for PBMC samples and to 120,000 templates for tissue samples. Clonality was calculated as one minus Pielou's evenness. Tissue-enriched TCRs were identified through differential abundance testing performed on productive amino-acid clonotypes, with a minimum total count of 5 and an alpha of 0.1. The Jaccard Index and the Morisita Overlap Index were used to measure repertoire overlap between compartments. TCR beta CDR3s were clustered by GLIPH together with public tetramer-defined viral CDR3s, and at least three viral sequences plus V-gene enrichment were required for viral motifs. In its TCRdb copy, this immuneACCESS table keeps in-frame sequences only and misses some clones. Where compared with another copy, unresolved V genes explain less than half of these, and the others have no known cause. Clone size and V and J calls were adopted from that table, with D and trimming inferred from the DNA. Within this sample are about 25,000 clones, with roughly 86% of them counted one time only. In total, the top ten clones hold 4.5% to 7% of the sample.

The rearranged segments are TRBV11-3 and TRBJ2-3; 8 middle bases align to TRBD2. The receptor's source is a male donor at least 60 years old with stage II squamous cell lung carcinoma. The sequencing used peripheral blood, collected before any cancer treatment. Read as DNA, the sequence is TGTGCCAGCAGCCCGGGGGGGGGTAGCACAGATACGCAGTATTTT. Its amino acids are CASSPGGGSTDTQYF.